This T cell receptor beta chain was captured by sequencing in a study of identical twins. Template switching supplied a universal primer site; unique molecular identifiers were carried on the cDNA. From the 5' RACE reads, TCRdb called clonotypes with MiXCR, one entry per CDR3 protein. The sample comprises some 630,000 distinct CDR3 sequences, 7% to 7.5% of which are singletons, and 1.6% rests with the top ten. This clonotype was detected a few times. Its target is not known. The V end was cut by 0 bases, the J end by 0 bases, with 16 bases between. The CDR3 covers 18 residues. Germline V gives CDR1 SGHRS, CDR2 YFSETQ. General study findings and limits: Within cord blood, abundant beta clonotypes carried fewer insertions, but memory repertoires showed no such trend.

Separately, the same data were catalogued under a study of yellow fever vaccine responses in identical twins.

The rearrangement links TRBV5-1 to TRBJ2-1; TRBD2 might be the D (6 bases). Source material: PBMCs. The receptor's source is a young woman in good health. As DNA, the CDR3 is TGCGCCAGCAGCTTGGAGTGGCTAGCGCCGAGCTCCTACAATGAGCAGTTCTTC. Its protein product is CASSLEWLAPSSYNEQFF.